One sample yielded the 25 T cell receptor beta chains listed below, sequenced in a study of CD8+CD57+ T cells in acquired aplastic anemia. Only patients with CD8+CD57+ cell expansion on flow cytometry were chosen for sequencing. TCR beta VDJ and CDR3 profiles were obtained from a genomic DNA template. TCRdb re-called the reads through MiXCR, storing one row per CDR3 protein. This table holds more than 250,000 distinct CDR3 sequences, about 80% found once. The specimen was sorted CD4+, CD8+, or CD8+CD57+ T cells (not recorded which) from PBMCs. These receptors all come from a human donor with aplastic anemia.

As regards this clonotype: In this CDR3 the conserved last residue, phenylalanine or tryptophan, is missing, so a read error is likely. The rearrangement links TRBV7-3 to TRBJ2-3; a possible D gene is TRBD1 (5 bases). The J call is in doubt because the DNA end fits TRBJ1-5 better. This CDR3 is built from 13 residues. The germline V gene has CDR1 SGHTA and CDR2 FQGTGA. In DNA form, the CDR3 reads TGTGCCAGCGGGGGAGAGGGCACCGATGCGCAGCATTGT. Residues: CASGGEGTDAQHC.

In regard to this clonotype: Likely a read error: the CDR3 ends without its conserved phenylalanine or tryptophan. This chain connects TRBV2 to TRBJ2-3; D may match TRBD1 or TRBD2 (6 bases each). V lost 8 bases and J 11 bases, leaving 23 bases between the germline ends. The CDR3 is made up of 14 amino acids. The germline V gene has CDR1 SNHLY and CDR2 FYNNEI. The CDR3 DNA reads TGTGCCAGCGGCTTCGGGGGCGGTGCCACTCAGCAGTATGTT. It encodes CASGFGGGATQQYV.

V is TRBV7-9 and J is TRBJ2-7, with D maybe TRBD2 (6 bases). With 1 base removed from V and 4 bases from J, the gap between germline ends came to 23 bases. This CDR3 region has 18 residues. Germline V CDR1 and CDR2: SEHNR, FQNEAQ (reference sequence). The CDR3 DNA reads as TGTGCCAGCAGCTTAGAGGGAGGCCCCGATACGCATTCTTACGAGCAGTACGTC. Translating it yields CASSLEGGPDTHSYEQYV.

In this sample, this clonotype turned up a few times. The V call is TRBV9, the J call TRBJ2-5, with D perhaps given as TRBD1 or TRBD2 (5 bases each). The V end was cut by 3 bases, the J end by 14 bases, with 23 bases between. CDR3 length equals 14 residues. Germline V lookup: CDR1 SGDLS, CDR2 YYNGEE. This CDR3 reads CASSGGTARNQPYF. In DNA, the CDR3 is TGTGCCAGCAGCGGAGGGACCGCCCGAAATCAGCCCTACTTC.

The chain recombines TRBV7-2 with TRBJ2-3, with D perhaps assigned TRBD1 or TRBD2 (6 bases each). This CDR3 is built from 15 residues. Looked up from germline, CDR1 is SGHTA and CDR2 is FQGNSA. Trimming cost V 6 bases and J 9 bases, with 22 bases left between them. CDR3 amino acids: CASRIGGPRLETQYF. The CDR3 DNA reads TGTGCCAGCAGGATAGGGGGGCCCAGGTTAGAGACGCAGTATTTT.

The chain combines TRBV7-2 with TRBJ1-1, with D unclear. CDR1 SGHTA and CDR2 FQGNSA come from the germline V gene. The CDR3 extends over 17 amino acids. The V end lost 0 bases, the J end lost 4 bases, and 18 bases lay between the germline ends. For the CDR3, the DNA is TGTGCCAGCAGCTTAGCGGGAGGTCCCGATACGACCACTGAAGCTTTCTTT. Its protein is CASSLAGGPDTTTEAFF.

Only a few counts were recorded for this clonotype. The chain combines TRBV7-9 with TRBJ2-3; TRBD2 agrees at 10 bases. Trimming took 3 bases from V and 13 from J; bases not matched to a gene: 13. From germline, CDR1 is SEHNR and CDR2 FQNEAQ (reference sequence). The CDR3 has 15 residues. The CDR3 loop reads CASSFQGSGGGDEYF. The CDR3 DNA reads TGTGCCAGCAGCTTTCAAGGGAGCGGGGGGGGCGATGAGTATTTT.

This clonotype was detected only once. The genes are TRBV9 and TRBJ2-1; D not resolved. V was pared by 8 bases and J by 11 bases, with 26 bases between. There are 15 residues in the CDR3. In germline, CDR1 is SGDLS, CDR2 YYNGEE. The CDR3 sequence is CASSLMGGRENQQFF. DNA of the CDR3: TGTGCCAGTAGCCTAATGGGCGGTCGCGAGAATCAGCAGTTCTTC.

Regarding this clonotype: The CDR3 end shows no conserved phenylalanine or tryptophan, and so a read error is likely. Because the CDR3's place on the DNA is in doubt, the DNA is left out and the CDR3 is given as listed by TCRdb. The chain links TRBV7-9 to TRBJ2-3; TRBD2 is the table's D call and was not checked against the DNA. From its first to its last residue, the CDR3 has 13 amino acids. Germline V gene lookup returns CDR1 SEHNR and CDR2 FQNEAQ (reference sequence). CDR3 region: CASGYGGSGGRYL.

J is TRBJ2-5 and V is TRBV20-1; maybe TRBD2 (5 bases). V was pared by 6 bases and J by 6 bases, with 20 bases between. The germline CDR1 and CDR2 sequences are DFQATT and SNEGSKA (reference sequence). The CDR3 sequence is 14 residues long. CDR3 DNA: TGCAGTGCCAGTAGTTGCGGAGGCAAGAAGACCCAGTACTTC. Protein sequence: CSASSCGGKKTQYF.

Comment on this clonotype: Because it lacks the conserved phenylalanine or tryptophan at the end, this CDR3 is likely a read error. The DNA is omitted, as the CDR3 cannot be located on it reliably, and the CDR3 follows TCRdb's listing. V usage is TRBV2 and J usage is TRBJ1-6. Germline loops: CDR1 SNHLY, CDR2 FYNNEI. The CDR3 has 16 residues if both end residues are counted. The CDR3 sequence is CASSPTSVDNEQFFDP.

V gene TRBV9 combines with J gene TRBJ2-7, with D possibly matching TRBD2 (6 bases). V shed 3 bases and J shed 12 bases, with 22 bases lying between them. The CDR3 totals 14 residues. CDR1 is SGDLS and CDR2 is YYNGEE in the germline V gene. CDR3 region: CASSGGVGTTEAYF. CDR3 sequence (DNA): TGTGCCAGCAGCGGCGGGGTGGGGACCACCGAAGCGTACTTC.

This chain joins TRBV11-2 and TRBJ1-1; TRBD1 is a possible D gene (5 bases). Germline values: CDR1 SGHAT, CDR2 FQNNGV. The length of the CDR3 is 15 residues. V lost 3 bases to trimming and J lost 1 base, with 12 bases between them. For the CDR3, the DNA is TGTGCCAGCAGCTTGGGTCCAGGGTGGAACACTGAAGCTTTCTTT. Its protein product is CASSLGPGWNTEAFF.

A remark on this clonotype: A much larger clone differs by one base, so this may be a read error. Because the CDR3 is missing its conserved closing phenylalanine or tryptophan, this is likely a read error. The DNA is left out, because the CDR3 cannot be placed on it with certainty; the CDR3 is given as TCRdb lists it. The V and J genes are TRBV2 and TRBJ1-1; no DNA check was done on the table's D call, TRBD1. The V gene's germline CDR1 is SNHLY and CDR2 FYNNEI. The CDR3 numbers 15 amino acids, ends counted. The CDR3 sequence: CASGVGGTDTQYFFP.

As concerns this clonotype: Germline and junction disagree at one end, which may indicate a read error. The CDR3, as DNA: TGTGCCAGCACCTTACAGGCAAGTCCCGATACGCAGTATTTT. Its translation: CASTLQASPDTQYF. The chain recombines TRBV11-1 with TRBJ2-3, with TRBD1 as a possible D gene (5 bases). Germline V CDR1 and CDR2: SGHAT, FQDESV (reference sequence). This CDR3 is 14 amino acids long.

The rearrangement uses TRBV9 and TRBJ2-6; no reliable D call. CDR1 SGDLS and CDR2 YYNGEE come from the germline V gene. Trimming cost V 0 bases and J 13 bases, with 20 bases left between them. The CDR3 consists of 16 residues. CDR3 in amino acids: CASSVGSDTGYFVLTF. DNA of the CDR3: TGTGCCAGCAGCGTAGGGTCAGATACCGGGTATTTTGTCCTGACTTTC.

The CDR3 protein is CASSDGGNYGYTF. CDR3 coding DNA: TGTGCCAGCAGTGATGGCGGTAACTATGGCTACACCTTC. This chain links TRBV25-1 with TRBJ1-2; D is unresolved. Trimming cost V 3 bases and J 1 base, with 6 bases left between them. CDR3 length: 13 amino acids. Per germline, CDR1 MGHDK and CDR2 SYGVNS.

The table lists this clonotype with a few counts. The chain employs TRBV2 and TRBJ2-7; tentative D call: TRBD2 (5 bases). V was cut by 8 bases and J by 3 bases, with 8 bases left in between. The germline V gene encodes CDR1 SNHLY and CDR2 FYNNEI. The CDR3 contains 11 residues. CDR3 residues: CASYRGYEQYF. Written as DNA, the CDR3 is TGTGCCAGCTATCGGGGCTACGAGCAGTACTTC.

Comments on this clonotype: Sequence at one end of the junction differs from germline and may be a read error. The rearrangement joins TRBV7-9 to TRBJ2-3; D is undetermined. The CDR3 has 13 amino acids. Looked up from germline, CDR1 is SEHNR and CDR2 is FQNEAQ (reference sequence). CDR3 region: CASGFGPTELHFF. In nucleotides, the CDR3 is TGTGCCAGCGGCTTCGGGCCCACAGAGCTGCATTTTTTT. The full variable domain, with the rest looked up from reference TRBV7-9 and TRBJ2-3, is DTGVSQNPRHKITKRGQNVTFRCDPISEHNRLYWYRQTLGQGPEFLTYFQNEAQLEKSRLLSDRFSAERPKGSFSTLEIQRTEQGDSAMYLCASGFGPTELHFFGPGTRLTVL.

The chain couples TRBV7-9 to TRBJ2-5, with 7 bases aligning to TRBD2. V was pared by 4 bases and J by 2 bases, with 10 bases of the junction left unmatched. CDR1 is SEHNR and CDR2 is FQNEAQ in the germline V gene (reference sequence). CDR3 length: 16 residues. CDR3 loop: CASSSPSGGGQETQYF. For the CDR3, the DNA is TGTGCCAGCAGCTCCCCTAGTGGCGGGGGACAAGAGACCCAGTACTTC.

CDR3 residues: CASSVGGESAEKYF. In DNA form, the CDR3 reads TGTGCCAGCAGCGTAGGGGGAGAGAGCGCAGAGAAGTATTTT. The V and J genes are TRBV9 and TRBJ2-3, with TRBD2 as a possible D gene (5 bases). Trimming removed 0 bases from V and 13 bases from J, with 18 bases in between. The CDR3 length is 14 residues. CDR1 and CDR2 from the germline V gene are SGDLS and YYNGEE. Complete variable domain (other parts from reference TRBV9 and TRBJ2-3): DSGVTQTPKHLITATGQRVTLRCSPRSGDLSVYWYQQSLDQGLQFLIQYYNGEERAKGNILERFSAQQFPDLHSELNLSSLELGDSALYFCASSVGGESAEKYFGPGTRLTVL.

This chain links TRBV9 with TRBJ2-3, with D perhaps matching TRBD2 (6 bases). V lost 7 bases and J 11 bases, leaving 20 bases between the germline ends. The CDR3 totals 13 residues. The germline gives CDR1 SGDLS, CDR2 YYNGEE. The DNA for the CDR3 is TGTGCCAGCGGGGCCGGGGGTACAGGTATGCAGTATTTT. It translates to CASGAGGTGMQYF.

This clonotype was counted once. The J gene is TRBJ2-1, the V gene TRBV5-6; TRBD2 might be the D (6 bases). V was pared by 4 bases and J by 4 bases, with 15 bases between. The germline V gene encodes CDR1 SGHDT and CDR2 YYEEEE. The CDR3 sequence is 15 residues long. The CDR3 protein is CASSLKSGPYNEQFF. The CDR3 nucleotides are TGTGCCAGCAGCCTAAAGAGCGGGCCTTACAATGAGCAGTTCTTC.

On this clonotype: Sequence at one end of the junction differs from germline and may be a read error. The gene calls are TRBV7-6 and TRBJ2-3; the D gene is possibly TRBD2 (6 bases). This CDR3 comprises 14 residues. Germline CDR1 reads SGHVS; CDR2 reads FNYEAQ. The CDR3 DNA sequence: TGTGCCAGCAGCTTTGAAGGAGGCGGCGGGACGGATGATTTT. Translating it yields CASSFEGGGGTDDF.

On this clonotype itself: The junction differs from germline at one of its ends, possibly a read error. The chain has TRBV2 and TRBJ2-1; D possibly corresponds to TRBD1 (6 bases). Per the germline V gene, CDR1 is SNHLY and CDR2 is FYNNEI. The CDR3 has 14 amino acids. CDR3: CASGAQGRDNEQFF. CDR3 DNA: TGTGCCAGCGGGGCCCAGGGTAGGGACAATGAGCAGTTTTTC.